This T cell receptor (beta chain) was observed in a study of T cells in localized non-small cell lung cancer. Findings and limits, study-wide: Clonality of T cells reached its maximum in uninvolved adjacent lung, surpassing tumor.

Germline V CDR1 and CDR2: MNHNS, SASEGT. Trimming pared 1 base from V and 5 bases from J, leaving 11 bases between. CDR3 length: 15 residues. This clone was seen more than once but under ten times. Its target is not known. Data came from immunoSEQ multiplex PCR; TCRdb stores just in-frame clones and leaves some out. Of about 21,000 clones listed, 88% are singletons. The sample consisted of peripheral blood mononuclear cells, taken before any cancer treatment. The chain couples TRBV6-1 to TRBJ2-2, with D perhaps assigned TRBD1 or TRBD2 (5 bases each). The TCR originated in a male donor at least 60 years old with stage II lung adenocarcinoma. CDR3 region: CASSEVGGRTGELFF. CDR3 nucleotides: TGTGCCAGCAGTGAAGTTGGGGGAAGGACCGGGGAGCTGTTTTTT.